This T cell receptor (beta chain) is from a study of blood T cell repertoires in COVID-19. Profiled with immunoSEQ multiplex PCR; TCRdb holds only in-frame clones, not every one. The data hold roughly 140,000 clones, with 84% observed a single time. The sample taken for sequencing was PBMCs or T cells enriched from blood (not recorded which). The sequence was obtained from a woman in her forties or fifties who had been exposed to COVID-19.

CDR3 protein: CASSQVGAPYEQYF. CDR3 coding DNA: TGTGCCAGCAGCCAAGTCGGAGCGCCCTACGAGCAGTACTTC. The chain uses TRBV3-1 (or the pseudogene TRBV3-2) and TRBJ2-7; D is ambiguous. This CDR3 contains 14 residues. The germline V gene encodes CDR1 LGHDT and CDR2 YNNKEL (reference sequence). Trimming removed 1 base from V and 2 bases from J, with 9 bases in between.